Each of the 13 T cell receptor beta chains below was sequenced from the same sample in a study of blood T cell repertoires in COVID-19. Data came from immunoSEQ multiplex PCR; TCRdb stores just in-frame clones and leaves some out. This table has around 92,000 clones, roughly 89% appearing once. Sequencing input: peripheral blood. The source is a woman of 80 years or more with active COVID-19.

The chain recombines TRBV29-1 with TRBJ2-3; D is possibly TRBD2 (5 bases). V lost 5 bases and J 6 bases, leaving 9 bases between the germline ends. The CDR3 loop spans 11 amino acids. Germline loops: CDR1 SQVTM, CDR2 ANQGSEA. CDR3 DNA sequence: TGCAGCGTTCCAGTAGCGGATACGCAGTATTTT. This encodes CSVPVADTQYF.

The chain joins TRBV29-1 to TRBJ2-2, with 7 bases that match TRBD2. This CDR3 has 14 amino acids. Germline CDR1 reads SQVTM; CDR2 reads ANQGSEA. J was trimmed by 7 bases and V by 4 bases; bases with no gene match: 9. The CDR3 DNA follows: TGCAGCGTTGCGGTGGGAGGGCCGGGCGGGGAGCTGTTTTTT. Translation: CSVAVGGPGGELFF.

The chain joins TRBV6-6 to TRBJ2-5, with 9 nucleotides matching TRBD2. CDR1 and CDR2 from the germline V gene are MNHNY and SVGAGI (reference sequence). V lost 7 bases and J lost 2; bases outside the gene matches: 8. The CDR3 contains 15 residues. CDR3 coding DNA: TGTGCCAGCAACCCCGATAGCGGGGGACAAGAGACCCAGTACTTC. As protein: CASNPDSGGQETQYF.

The genes are TRBV11-2 and TRBJ1-5, with D perhaps matching TRBD1 (6 bases). Trimming shortened V by 5 bases and J by 3 bases, and 17 bases separated the two germline ends. CDR1 is SGHAT and CDR2 is FQNNGV in the germline V gene. The length of the CDR3 is 16 residues. CDR3 loop: CASSPSTGNFNQPQHF. CDR3 DNA sequence: TGTGCCAGCAGCCCCTCAACAGGGAACTTCAATCAGCCCCAGCATTTT.

This chain joins TRBV27 and TRBJ1-4; a weak D match, TRBD1 (6 bases). V lost 3 bases and J 8 bases, leaving 13 bases between the germline ends. The germline CDR1 and CDR2 sequences are MNHEY and SMNVEV (reference sequence). The length of the CDR3 is 14 residues. The CDR3 coding sequence is TGTGCCAGCAGTTTTTACAGGGATTTCGAAAAACTGTTTTTT. It encodes CASSFYRDFEKLFF.

This chain connects TRBV5-1 to TRBJ2-5, with TRBD2 as a possible D gene (5 bases). CDR1 SGHRS and CDR2 YFSETQ come from the germline V gene. The CDR3 is 12 residues long. With 4 bases removed from V and 4 bases from J, the gap between germline ends came to 8 bases. The CDR3 DNA sequence: TGCGCCAGCAGCGAGGGTTTAGAGACCCAGTACTTC. Protein product: CASSEGLETQYF.

The rearrangement uses TRBV21-1 and TRBJ2-7; the table names TRBD1, a call not compared with the DNA. TRBV21-1 is assigned pseudogene status. This CDR3 is 18 amino acids long. CDR3: CASSKRGTRDSPIYEQYF. CDR3 in DNA: TGTGCCAGCAGCAAAAGGGGCACCCGGGACAGTCCGATCTACGAGCAGTACTTC.

The V and J genes are TRBV7-9 and TRBJ2-1; 15 nucleotides line up with TRBD2. The CDR3 is 16 residues long. With V trimmed by 5 bases and J by 12 bases, 11 bases remained unmatched. CDR1 is SEHNR, CDR2 FQNEAQ, per germline (reference sequence). The CDR3 DNA is TGTGCCAGCAGCCGAGACGGACTAGCGGGAGGGGGAAGGCAGTTCTTC. Encoded protein: CASSRDGLAGGGRQFF.

Concerning this clone: Other nucleotide sequences from this sample produce the same CDR3. The chain recombines TRBV7-2 with TRBJ2-3; D is perhaps TRBD1 (6 bases). V was pared by 1 base and J by 3 bases, with 11 bases between. The CDR3 has 15 residues. CDR1 is SGHTA, CDR2 FQGNSA, per germline. CDR3 amino acids: CASSLEGVRTDTQYF. The CDR3 coding sequence is TGTGCCAGCAGCTTAGAGGGGGTTCGGACAGATACGCAGTATTTT.

The J gene is TRBJ1-5, the V gene TRBV19, with unresolved D. Trimming removed 6 bases at V and 4 bases at J, with 13 bases between. Per the germline V gene, CDR1 is LNHDA and CDR2 is SQIVND (reference sequence). This CDR3 is built from 14 residues. This chain's CDR3 is CASRRREENQPQHF. CDR3 nucleotides: TGTGCCAGTAGAAGGCGGGAAGAGAATCAGCCCCAGCATTTT. Full variable domain (outside the CDR3, taken from reference TRBV19 and TRBJ1-5): DGGITQSPKYLFRKEGQNVTLSCEQNLNHDAMYWYRQDPGQGLRLIYYSQIVNDFQKGDIAEGYSVSREKKESFPLTVTSAQKNPTAFYLCASRRREENQPQHFGDGTRLSIL.

This clone was detected only once. The chain employs TRBV12-3 or TRBV12-4 and TRBJ1-2; maybe TRBD1 (5 bases). V was pared by 3 bases and J by 3 bases, with 8 bases between. The CDR3 is 13 residues long. The CDR3 spells CASSLGGDYGYTF. CDR3 nucleotide sequence: TGTGCCAGCAGTTTGGGGGGTGACTATGGCTACACCTTC.

The rearrangement uses TRBV7-2 and TRBJ2-1; 9 bases align to TRBD2. This CDR3 has 15 residues. The junction had 2 bases not matched to a gene; V was cut back by 5 bases and J by 0 bases. CDR1 is SGHTA, CDR2 FQGNSA, per germline. The chain's CDR3 is CASSRSGSSYNEQFF. The DNA of the CDR3 is TGTGCCAGCAGCCGTAGCGGGAGCTCCTACAATGAGCAGTTCTTC. The complete variable domain, with remaining parts taken from reference TRBV7-2 and TRBJ2-1, reads GAGVSQSPSNKVTEKGKDVELRCDPISGHTALYWYRQSLGQGLEFLIYFQGNSAPDKSGLPSDRFSAERTGGSVSTLTIQRTQQEDSAVYLCASSRSGSSYNEQFFGPGTRLTVL.

The chain employs TRBV5-1 and TRBJ1-2, with TRBD1 matching 9 bases. The germline CDR1 and CDR2 sequences are SGHRS and YFSETQ. This CDR3 comprises 14 residues. The ends lost 4 bases at V and 1 base at J; junction bases unmatched: 2. The CDR3 nucleotides are TGCGCCAGCAGCCCGGGACAGGGTAACTATGGCTACACCTTC. It translates to CASSPGQGNYGYTF.